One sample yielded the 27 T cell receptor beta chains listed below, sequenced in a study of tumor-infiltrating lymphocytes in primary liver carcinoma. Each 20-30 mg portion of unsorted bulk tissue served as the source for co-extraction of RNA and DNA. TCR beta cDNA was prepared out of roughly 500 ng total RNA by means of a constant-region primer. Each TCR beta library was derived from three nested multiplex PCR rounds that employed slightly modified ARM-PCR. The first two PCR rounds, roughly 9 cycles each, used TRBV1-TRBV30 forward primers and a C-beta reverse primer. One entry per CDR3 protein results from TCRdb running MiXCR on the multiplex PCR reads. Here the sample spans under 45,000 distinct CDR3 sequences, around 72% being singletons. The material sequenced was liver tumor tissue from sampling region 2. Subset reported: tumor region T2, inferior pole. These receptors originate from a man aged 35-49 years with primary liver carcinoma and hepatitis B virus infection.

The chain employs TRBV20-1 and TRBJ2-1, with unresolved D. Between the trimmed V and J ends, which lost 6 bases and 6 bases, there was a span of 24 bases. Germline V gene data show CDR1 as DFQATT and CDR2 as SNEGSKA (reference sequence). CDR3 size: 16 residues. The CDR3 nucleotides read TGCAGTGCCCTGAAACGGTCCGGACCAACCACCAATGAGCAGTTCTTC. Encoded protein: CSALKRSGPTTNEQFF.

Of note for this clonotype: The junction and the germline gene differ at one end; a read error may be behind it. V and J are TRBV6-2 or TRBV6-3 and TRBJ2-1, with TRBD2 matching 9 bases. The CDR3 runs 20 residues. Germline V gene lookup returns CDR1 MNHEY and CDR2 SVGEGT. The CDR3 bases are TGTGCCAACAGTTACTCGCGGGAATCGGGACTAGCTGTCTCCTACAATGAGCAGTTCTTC. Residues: CANSYSRESGLAVSYNEQFF.

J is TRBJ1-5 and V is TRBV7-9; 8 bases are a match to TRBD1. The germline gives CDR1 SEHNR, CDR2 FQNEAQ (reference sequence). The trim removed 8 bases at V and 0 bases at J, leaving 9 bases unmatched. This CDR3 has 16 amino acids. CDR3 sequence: CASRLGQGDSNQPQHF. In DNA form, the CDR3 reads TGTGCCAGCCGCCTCGGACAGGGCGATAGCAATCAGCCCCAGCATTTT. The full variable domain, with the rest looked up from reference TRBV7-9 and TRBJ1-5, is DTGVSQNPRHKITKRGQNVTFRCDPISEHNRLYWYRQTLGQGPEFLTYFQNEAQLEKSRLLSDRFSAERPKGSFSTLEIQRTEQGDSAMYLCASRLGQGDSNQPQHFGDGTRLSIL.

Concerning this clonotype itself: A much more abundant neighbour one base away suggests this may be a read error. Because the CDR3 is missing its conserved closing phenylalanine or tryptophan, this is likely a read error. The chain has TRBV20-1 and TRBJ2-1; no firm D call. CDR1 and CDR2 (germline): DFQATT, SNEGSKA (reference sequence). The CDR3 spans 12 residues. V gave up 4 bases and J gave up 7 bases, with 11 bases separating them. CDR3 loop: CSANEFSNEQFS. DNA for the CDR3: TGCAGTGCTAACGAGTTTTCGAATGAGCAGTTCTCC.

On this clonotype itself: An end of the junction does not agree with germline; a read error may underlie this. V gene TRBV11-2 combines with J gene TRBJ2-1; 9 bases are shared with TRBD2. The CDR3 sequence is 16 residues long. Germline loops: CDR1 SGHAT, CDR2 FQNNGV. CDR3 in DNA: TGTGCCAGCATCCCTCCCCGGACTAGCGCCTACAATGGGCAGTTTTTC. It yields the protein CASIPPRTSAYNGQFF.

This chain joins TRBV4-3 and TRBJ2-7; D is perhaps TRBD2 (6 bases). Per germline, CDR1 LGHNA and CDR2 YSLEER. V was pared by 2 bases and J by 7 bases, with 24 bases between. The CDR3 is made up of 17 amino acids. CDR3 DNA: TGCGCCAGCAGCCAAACCCTCGATAGCGGTCTGCCCCTAGAGCAGTACTTC. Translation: CASSQTLDSGLPLEQYF.

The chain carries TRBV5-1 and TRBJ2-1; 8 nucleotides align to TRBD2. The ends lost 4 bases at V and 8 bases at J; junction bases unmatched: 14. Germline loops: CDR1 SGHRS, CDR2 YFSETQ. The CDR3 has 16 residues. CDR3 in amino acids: CASSHLAGPDVDEQFF. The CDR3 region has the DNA TGCGCCAGCAGCCATTTAGCGGGGCCCGATGTGGATGAGCAGTTCTTC. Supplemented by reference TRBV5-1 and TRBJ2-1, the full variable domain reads KAGVTQTPRYLIKTRGQQVTLSCSPISGHRSVSWYQQTPGQGLQFLFEYFSETQRNKGNFPGRFSGRQFSNSRSEMNVSTLELGDSALYLCASSHLAGPDVDEQFFGPGTRLTVL.

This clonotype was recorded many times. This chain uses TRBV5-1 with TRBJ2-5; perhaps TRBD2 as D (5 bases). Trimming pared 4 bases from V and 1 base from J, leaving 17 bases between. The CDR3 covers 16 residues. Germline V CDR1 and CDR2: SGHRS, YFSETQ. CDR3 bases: TGCGCCAGCAGCCAACAGACCGCAGCGGCCCAAGAGACCCAGTACTTC. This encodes CASSQQTAAAQETQYF.

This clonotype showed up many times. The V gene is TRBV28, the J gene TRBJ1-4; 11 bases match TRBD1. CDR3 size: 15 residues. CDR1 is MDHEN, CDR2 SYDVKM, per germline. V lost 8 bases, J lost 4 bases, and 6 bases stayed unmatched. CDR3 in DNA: TGTGCCAGCGGTAGAGGGACAGGGGGTAATGAAAAACTGTTTTTT. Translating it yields CASGRGTGGNEKLFF.

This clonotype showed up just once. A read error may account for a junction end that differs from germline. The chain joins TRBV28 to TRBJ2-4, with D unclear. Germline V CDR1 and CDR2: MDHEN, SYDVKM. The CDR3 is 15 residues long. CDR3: CASSPPGLAINIKYF. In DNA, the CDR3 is TGTGCCAGCAGTCCTCCCGGGTTGGCCATAAACATTAAGTACTTC.

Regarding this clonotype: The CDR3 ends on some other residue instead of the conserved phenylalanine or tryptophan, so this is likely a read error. The CDR3 region has the DNA TGTGCCAGTGAGATTAGTGGCAGCTACGGCTACACCATC. Protein sequence: CASEISGSYGYTI. This rearrangement joins TRBV28 to TRBJ1-2; D gene uncertain. The CDR3 is 13 amino acids. Trimming left V 9 bases short and J 8 bases short, with 19 bases between. Germline loops: CDR1 MDHEN, CDR2 SYDVKM.

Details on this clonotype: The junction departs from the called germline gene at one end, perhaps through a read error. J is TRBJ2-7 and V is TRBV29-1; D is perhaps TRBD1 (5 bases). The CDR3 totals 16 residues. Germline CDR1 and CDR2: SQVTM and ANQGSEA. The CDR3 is CSAMTSGACTPYEHYF. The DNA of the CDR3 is TGCAGCGCCATGACATCTGGGGCCTGCACTCCCTACGAGCACTACTTC.

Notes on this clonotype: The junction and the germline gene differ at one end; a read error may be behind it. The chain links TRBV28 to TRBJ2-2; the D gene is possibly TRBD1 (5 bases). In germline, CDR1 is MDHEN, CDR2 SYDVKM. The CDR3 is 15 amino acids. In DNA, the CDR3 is TGTGCCAGTAGTTTCAACAGGCCGGACACCGGGGAGCTGTTTTTT. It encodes CASSFNRPDTGELFF.

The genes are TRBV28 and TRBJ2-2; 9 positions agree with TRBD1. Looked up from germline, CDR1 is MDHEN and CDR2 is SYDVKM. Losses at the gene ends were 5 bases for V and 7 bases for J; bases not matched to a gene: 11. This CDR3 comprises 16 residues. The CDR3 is CASSPPGQGRGGELFF. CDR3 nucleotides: TGTGCCAGCAGTCCCCCGGGACAGGGAAGAGGCGGGGAGCTGTTTTTT.

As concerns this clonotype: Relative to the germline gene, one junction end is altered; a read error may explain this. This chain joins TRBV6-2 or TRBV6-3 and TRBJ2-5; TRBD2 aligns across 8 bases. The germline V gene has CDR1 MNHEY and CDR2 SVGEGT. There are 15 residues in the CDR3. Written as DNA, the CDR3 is TGTGCCAGCAGCCCCCTGCTAGCGGGCAGAGAGGCCCAGTACTTC. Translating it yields CASSPLLAGREAQYF.

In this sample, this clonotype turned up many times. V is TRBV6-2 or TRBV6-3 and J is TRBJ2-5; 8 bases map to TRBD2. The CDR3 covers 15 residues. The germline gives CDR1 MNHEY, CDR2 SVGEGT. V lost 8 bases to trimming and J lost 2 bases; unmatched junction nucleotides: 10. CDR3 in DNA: TGTGCCAGCTCCTTAGCGGGACGCGAGCAAGAGACCCAGTACTTC. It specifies CASSLAGREQETQYF.

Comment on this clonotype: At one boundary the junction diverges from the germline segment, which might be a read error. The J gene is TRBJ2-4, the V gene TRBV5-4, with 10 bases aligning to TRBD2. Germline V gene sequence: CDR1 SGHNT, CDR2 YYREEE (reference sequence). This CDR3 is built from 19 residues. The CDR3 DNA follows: TGTGCAAGCAGCGGGCTCTGCGGAGCGGGAGGGCCATCCAAAAACATTCAGTACTTC. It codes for CASSGLCGAGGPSKNIQYF. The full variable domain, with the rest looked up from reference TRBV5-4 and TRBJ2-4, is ETGVTQSPTHLIKTRGQQVTLRCSSQSGHNTVSWYQQALGQGPQFIFQYYREEENGRGNFPPRFSGLQFPNYSSELNVNALELDDSALYLCASSGLCGAGGPSKNIQYFGAGTRLSVL.

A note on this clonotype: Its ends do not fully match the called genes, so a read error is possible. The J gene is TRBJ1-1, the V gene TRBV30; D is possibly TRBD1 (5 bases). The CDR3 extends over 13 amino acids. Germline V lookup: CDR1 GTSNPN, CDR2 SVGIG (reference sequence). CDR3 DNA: TGTGTCTGGATCCCGGGGCCGAACACTGAAGCTTTCTTT. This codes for CVWIPGPNTEAFF. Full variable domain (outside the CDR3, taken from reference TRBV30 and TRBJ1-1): SQTIHQWPATLVQPVGSPLSLECTVEGTSNPNLYWYRQAAGRGLQLLFYSVGIGQISSEVPQNLSASRPQDRQFILSSKKLLLSDSGFYLCVWIPGPNTEAFFGQGTRLTVV.

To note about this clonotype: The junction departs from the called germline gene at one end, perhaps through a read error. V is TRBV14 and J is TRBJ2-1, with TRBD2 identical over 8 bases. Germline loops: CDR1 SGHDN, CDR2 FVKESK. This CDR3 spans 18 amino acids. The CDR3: CASSHVDTSGRYYNEQLF. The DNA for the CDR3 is TGTGCAAGCAGCCATGTGGATACCAGCGGGAGATATTACAATGAGCAGCTCTTC.

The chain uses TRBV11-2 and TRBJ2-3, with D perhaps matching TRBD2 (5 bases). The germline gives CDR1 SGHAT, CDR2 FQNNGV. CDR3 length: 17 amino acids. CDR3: CVGTIRRLKESTDTQYF. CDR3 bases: TGTGTCGGCACCATCCGGAGGCTAAAGGAGAGCACAGATACGCAGTATTTT.

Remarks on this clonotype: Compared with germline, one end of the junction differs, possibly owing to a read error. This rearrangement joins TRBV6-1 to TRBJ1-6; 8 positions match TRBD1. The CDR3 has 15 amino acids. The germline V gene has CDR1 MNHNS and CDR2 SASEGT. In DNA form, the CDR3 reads TGTGCCAGCAGTCTAGGTACAGGGGGGAATTCACCCCTCAACTTT. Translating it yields CASSLGTGGNSPLNF.

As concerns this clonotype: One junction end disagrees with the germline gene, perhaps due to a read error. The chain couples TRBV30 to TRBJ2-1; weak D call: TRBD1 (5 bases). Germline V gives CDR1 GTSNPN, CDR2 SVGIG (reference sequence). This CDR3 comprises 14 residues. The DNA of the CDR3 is TGTGCATGGAGTGTACAGGTCGCGAGTCCTCCGCCGTACTTC. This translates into CAWSVQVASPPPYF.

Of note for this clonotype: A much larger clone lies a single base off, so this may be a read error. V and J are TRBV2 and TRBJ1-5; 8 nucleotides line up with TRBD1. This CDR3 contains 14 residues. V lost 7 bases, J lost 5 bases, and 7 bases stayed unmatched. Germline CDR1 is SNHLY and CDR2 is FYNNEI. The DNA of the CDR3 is TGTGCCAGCATTGACAGGGGAGGGTATCAGCCCCAGCATTTT. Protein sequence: CASIDRGGYQPQHF.

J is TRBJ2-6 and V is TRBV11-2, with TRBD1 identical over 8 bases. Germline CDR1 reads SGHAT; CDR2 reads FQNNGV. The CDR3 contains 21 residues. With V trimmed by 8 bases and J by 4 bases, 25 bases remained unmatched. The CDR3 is CASDMGGDRGISLSGANVLTF. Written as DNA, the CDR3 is TGTGCCAGCGACATGGGGGGAGACAGGGGCATTTCCCTCTCCGGGGCCAACGTCCTGACTTTC.

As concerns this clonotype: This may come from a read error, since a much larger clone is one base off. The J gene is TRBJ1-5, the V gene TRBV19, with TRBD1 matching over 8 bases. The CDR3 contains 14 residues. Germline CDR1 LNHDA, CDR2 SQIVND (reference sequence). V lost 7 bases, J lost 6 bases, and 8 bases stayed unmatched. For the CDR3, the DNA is TGTGCCAGTACCGTCCAGGGGGCGATTCAGCCCCAGCATTTT. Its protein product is CASTVQGAIQPQHF.

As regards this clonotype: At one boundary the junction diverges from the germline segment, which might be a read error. The CDR3 sequence is CAKPARRPLQETQCF. The DNA of the CDR3 is TGTGCCAAACCAGCGAGACGTCCGCTTCAAGAGACCCAGTGCTTC. V usage is TRBV6-5 and J usage is TRBJ2-5; no reliable D call. The germline CDR1 and CDR2 sequences are MNHEY and SVGAGI. The CDR3 consists of 15 residues.

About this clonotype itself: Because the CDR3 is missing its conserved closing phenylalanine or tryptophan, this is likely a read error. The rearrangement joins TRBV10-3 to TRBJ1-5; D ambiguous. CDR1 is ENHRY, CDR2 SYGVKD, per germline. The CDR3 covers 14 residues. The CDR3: CVISERGANQPQHC. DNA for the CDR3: TGTGTCATCAGCGAGCGGGGAGCGAATCAGCCCCAGCATTGT.